Sequencing of this TCR beta chain was carried out in a study of shared clonotypes between healthy human individuals. The germline gives CDR1 MNHEY, CDR2 SMNVEV (reference sequence). The CDR3 has 15 residues. The V and J ends lost 6 bases and 1 base respectively, with 15 bases between them. Points on this clone: The antigen is undetermined.

Donors comprised healthy HIV-negative adults lacking recent acute infections or vaccinations. The study, taken as a whole, reports: Researchers sampled blood only, noting tissue repertoires likely differ. Naive subsets tended to show greater estimated richness than memory subsets.

Some 30,000 T cell genomes, or about 190 ng DNA, went into the sorted-subset replicate PCRs. Here immunoSEQ multiplex PCR was the method, and the copy in TCRdb shows in-frame clones only, minus some. Of roughly 320,000 clones listed, roughly 91% are singletons. This chain joins TRBV27 and TRBJ2-5; D tentatively fits TRBD1 or TRBD2 (5 bases each). The sample was memory CD8+ T cells sorted from blood. Stated subset: CD45RO+ cells pooled with CCR7-negative TemRA cells. This receptor was identified in a young man in good health. CDR3 loop: CASRKLGTVQETQYF. The CDR3 DNA is TGTGCCAGCAGAAAACTAGGGACGGTCCAAGAGACCCAGTACTTC.